This T cell receptor beta chain was identified in a study of T cell changes during pregnancy in multiple sclerosis. The CDR3 totals 15 residues. Trimming shortened V by 7 bases and J by 10 bases, and 20 bases separated the two germline ends. In germline, CDR1 is MDHEN, CDR2 SYDVKM. The repertoire was sequenced with immunoSEQ multiplex PCR; TCRdb's copy has only in-frame clones and lacks some. Here the sample spans some 74,000 clones, roughly 92% being singletons. The origin of this receptor is a female donor in good health, enrolled as a control in a pregnancy study. This chain uses TRBV28 with TRBJ1-6; weak D call: TRBD1 (5 bases). This specimen consisted of peripheral blood, obtained after pregnancy. CDR3 loop: CASIGVRGGWSPLHF. CDR3 nucleotide sequence: TGTGCCAGCATCGGAGTGCGGGGGGGATGGTCACCCCTCCACTTT.